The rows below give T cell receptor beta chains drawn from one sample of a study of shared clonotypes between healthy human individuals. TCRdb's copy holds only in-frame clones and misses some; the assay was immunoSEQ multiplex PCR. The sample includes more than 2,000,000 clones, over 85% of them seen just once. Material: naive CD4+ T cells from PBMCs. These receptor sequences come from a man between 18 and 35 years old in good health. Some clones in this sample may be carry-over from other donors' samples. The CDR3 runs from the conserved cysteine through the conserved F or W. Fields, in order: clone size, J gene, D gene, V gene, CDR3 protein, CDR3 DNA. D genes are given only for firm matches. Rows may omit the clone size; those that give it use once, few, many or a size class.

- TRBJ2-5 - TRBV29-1 CSVERGAQETQYF TGCAGCGTTGAAAGGGGGGCTCAGGAGACCCAGTACTTC
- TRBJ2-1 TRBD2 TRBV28 CASTPGLAAYNEQFF TGTGCCAGCACCCCGGGACTAGCGGCCTACAATGAGCAGTTCTTC
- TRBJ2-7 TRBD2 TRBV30 CAWSVRWVAGVHEQYF TGTGCCTGGAGTGTACGTTGGGTAGCGGGAGTCCACGAGCAGTACTTC
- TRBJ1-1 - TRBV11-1 CASSLPRGGTEAFF TGTGCCAGCAGCTTACCAAGGGGTGGAACTGAAGCTTTCTTT
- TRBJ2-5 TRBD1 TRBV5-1 CASSLRPGGEETQYF TGCGCCAGCAGCTTGAGGCCAGGGGGCGAAGAGACCCAGTACTTC
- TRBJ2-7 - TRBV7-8 CASSFGPNLYEQYF TGTGCCAGCAGCTTCGGACCTAATCTCTACGAGCAGTACTTC
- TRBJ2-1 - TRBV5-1 CASSLDGKFYNEQFF TGCGCCAGCAGCTTGGACGGGAAGTTTTACAATGAGCAGTTCTTC
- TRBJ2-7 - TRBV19 CASSIGGGSYEQYF TGTGCCAGTAGTATTGGGGGAGGCTCCTACGAGCAGTACTTC
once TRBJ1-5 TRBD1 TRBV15 CATSTFDRAFNQPQHF TGTGCCACCAGCACCTTTGACAGGGCCTTCAATCAGCCCCAGCATTTT
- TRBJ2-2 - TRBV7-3 CASSPQAVGSGELFF TGTGCCAGCAGCCCGCAGGCCGTCGGGTCCGGGGAGCTGTTTTTT
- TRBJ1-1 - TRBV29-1 CSVSRGTEAFF TGCAGCGTTTCAAGAGGCACTGAAGCTTTCTTT
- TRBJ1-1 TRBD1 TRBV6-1 CASSQQGGLSTEAFF TGTGCCAGCAGCCAACAGGGGGGCTTGAGCACTGAAGCTTTCTTT
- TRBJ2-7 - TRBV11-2 CASSLEGHYEQYF TGTGCCAGCAGCTTAGAAGGGCACTACGAGCAGTACTTC
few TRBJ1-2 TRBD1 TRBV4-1 CASSRQGAGYGYTF TGCGCCAGCAGCCGGCAGGGGGCGGGCTATGGCTACACCTTC
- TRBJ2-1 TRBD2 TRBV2 CASKPPGLASRNEQFF TGTGCCAGCAAACCGCCGGGACTAGCGAGTAGGAATGAGCAGTTCTTC
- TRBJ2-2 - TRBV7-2 CASSLVYRRFNTGELFF TGTGCCAGCAGCTTAGTGTACCGCCGTTTCAACACCGGGGAGCTGTTTTTT
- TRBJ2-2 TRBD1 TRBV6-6 CASSYPLTGGTGELFF TGTGCCAGCAGTTACCCGCTGACAGGGGGCACCGGGGAGCTGTTTTTT
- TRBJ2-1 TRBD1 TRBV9 CASSVVGQGAYEQFF TGTGCCAGCAGCGTAGTGGGACAGGGGGCCTATGAGCAGTTCTTC
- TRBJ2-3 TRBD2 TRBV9 CASSYDRTSGSTDTQYF TGTGCCAGCAGCTATGACAGGACTAGCGGAAGCACAGATACGCAGTATTTT
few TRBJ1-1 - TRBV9 CASSVGGKDTEAFF TGTGCCAGCAGCGTAGGGGGAAAGGACACTGAAGCTTTCTTT
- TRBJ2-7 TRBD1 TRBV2 CASRGTGSYEQYF TGTGCCAGCCGGGGGACAGGGTCCTACGAGCAGTACTTC
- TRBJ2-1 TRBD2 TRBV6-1 CASSGYGGSSYNEQFF TGTGCCAGCAGTGGGTACGGCGGGAGCTCCTACAATGAGCAGTTCTTC
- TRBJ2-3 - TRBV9 CASSVGGGLIADTQYF TGTGCCAGCAGCGTAGGTGGGGGATTAATTGCAGATACGCAGTATTTT
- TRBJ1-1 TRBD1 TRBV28 CASSPSGQGNTEAFF TGTGCCAGCAGTCCCTCGGGACAGGGGAACACTGAAGCTTTCTTT
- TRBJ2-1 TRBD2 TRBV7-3 CASSLYASGSRPYNEQFF TGTGCCAGCAGCTTATATGCTAGCGGGAGTCGTCCCTACAATGAGCAGTTCTTC
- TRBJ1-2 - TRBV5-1 CASSSPPDRSYTF TGCGCCAGCAGCAGCCCCCCTGATAGGAGCTACACCTTC
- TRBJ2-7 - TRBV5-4 CASSLRDGRHEQYF TGTGCCAGCAGCTTAAGGGACGGGCGCCACGAGCAGTACTTC
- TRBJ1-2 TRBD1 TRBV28 CASTGTGRNHGYTF TGTGCCTCAACCGGGACAGGCAGGAACCATGGCTACACCTTC
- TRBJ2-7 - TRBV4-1 CASSQARLGSYEQYF TGCGCCAGCAGCCAAGCAAGACTAGGTTCCTACGAGCAGTACTTC
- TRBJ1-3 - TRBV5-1 CASSAGPSETIYF TGCGCCAGCAGCGCCGGGCCCTCGGAGACCATATATTTT
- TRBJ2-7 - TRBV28 CASKGDFYEQYF TGTGCCAGCAAGGGGGATTTCTACGAGCAGTACTTC
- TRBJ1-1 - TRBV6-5 CASTSPLLGTEAFF TGTGCCAGCACCTCTCCCCTTCTGGGCACTGAAGCTTTCTTT
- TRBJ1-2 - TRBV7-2 CASSLSGHPNYGYTF TGTGCCAGCAGCCTATCGGGACACCCAAACTATGGCTACACCTTC
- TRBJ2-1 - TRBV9 CASSVEVVASALPHEQFF TGTGCCAGCAGCGTAGAGGTTGTGGCTAGCGCCCTTCCCCATGAGCAGTTCTTC
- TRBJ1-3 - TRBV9 CASSPTWQGNGNTIYF TGTGCCAGCAGCCCTACTTGGCAGGGAAACGGAAACACCATATATTTT
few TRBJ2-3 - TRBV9 CASSVGQATDTQYF TGTGCCAGCAGCGTAGGACAGGCCACAGATACGCAGTATTTT
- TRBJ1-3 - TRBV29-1 CSANREPGNTIYF TGCAGCGCAAACAGGGAACCTGGAAACACCATATATTTT
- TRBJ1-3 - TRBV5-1 CASSLETLASGNTIYF TGCGCCAGCAGCTTGGAGACCCTCGCCTCTGGAAACACCATATATTTT
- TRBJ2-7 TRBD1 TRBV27 CASSLRDRVDEQYF TGTGCCAGCAGTTTACGGGACAGGGTTGACGAGCAGTACTTC
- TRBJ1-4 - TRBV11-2 CASSPGLGNEKLFF TGTGCCAGCAGCCCGGGGCTGGGTAATGAAAAACTGTTTTTT
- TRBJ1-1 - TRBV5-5 CASRNVPESTEAFF TGTGCCAGCAGGAACGTACCGGAGAGCACTGAAGCTTTCTTT
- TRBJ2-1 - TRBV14 CASSQEARGAGSGEQFF TGTGCCAGCAGCCAAGAAGCTCGTGGCGCAGGGAGCGGCGAGCAGTTCTTC
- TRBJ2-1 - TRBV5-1 CASSPGFDEQFF TGCGCCAGCAGCCCTGGATTTGATGAGCAGTTCTTC
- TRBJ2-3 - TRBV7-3 CASSLSGTGPDTQYF TGTGCCAGCAGCTTGAGCGGGACAGGTCCAGATACGCAGTATTTT
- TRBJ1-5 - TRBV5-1 CASSPSTGNSNQPQHF TGCGCCAGCAGCCCCTCCACAGGCAATAGCAATCAGCCCCAGCATTTT
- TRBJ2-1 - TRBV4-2 CASSQGPASLNEQFF TGTGCCAGCAGCCAAGGGCCGGCCTCCCTTAATGAGCAGTTCTTC
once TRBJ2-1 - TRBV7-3 CASSRFPSVNEQFF TGTGCCAGCAGCCGCTTTCCGAGCGTCAATGAGCAGTTCTTC
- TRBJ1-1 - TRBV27 CASRPGSWGVLNTEAFF TGTGCCAGCAGGCCGGGCTCATGGGGGGTCTTGAACACTGAAGCTTTCTTT
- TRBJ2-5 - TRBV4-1 CASSPHGDSSGETQYF TGCGCCAGCAGCCCCCACGGGGATAGCTCGGGAGAGACCCAGTACTTC
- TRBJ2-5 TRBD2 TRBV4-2 CASSSHSGSPRETQYF TGTGCCAGCAGCTCCCATAGCGGGAGTCCAAGGGAGACCCAGTACTTC
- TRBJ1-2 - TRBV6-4 CASSAGLLYGYTF TGTGCCAGCAGTGCCGGGCTCCTTTATGGCTACACCTTC
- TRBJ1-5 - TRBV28 CATIPARDSNQPQHF TGTGCCACCATACCGGCCAGGGATAGCAATCAGCCCCAGCATTTT
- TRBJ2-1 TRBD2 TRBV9 CASSVSGSSYNEQFF TGTGCCAGCAGCGTTAGCGGGAGTAGCTATAATGAGCAGTTCTTC
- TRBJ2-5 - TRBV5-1 CASSDGTYEETQYF TGCGCCAGCAGTGACGGGACATACGAAGAGACCCAGTACTTC
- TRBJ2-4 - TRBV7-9 CASSLTNIQYF TGTGCCAGCAGCTTAACAAACATTCAGTACTTC
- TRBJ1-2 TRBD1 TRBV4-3 CASSQALGQVVGYTF TGCGCCAGCAGCCAAGCCCTGGGACAGGTGGTCGGCTACACCTTC
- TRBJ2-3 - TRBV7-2 CASMIGTDTQYF TGTGCCAGCATGATCGGAACAGATACGCAGTATTTT
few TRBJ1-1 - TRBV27 CASSPSVRGNTEAFF TGTGCCAGCAGTCCCTCCGTTAGAGGCAACACTGAAGCTTTCTTT
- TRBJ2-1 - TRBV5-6 CASSFSVLREQFF TGTGCCAGCAGCTTTTCTGTGTTGAGAGAGCAGTTCTTC